A selection of T cell receptor beta chains follows, all from one sample in a study of blood T cell repertoires in COVID-19. TCRdb's table, derived via immunoSEQ multiplex PCR, lists solely in-frame clones and lacks some. The table has 100,000 to 150,000 clones, roughly 80% seen once. Sequenced: peripheral blood. The receptors were sampled from a woman between 50 and 59 years old with acute or convalescent COVID-19. Both conserved end residues are trimmed from each CDR3. For some rows the clone size is stated as once, few or many, or as a class when expanded; others skip it.

V gene: TRBV18
J gene: TRBJ1-2
clone size: few
CDR3 protein: ASSPEGVHGYT

V gene: TRBV6-5
J gene: TRBJ1-1
clone size: -
CDR3 protein: ASSYSTGGSEAF

V gene: TRBV6-1
J gene: TRBJ1-2
clone size: -
CDR3 protein: ASSEGDRGYGYT

V gene: TRBV6-5
J gene: TRBJ2-7
clone size: -
CDR3 protein: ASRRQDPGAYEQY

V gene: TRBV2
J gene: TRBJ1-4
clone size: few
CDR3 protein: ASRRTVVDEKLF

V gene: TRBV30
J gene: TRBJ1-5
clone size: -
CDR3 protein: AWGPGRDNQPQH

V gene: TRBV18
J gene: TRBJ2-7
clone size: -
CDR3 protein: ASSPGQGFSYEQY

V gene: TRBV25-1
J gene: TRBJ1-1
clone size: -
CDR3 protein: ASSLEGPEAF

V gene: TRBV18
J gene: TRBJ1-1
clone size: -
CDR3 protein: ASSRQPGLNLGDTEAF

V gene: TRBV29-1
J gene: TRBJ1-1
clone size: -
CDR3 protein: SVDSGQGSPEAF

V gene: TRBV18
J gene: TRBJ2-1
clone size: -
CDR3 protein: ASSVQAGPSSYNEQF

V gene: TRBV29-1
J gene: TRBJ1-1
clone size: once
CDR3 protein: SVEGAVRTEAF

V gene: TRBV2
J gene: TRBJ1-6
clone size: -
CDR3 protein: ASKYASANSPLH

V gene: TRBV6-5
J gene: TRBJ2-2
clone size: -
CDR3 protein: ASRTGTNTGELF